This T cell receptor (beta chain) was retrieved from a study of blood T cell repertoires in COVID-19. The wider study: Samples of COVID-19 (acute and convalescent) were obtained from the United States, Italy and Spain. Sample material is recorded as cDNA or gDNA derived from T cells, B-cell-depleted T cells, or PBMCs.

The germline CDR1 and CDR2 sequences are SGHTS and YDEGEE. V shed 0 bases, J shed 2 bases, and the junction held 6 bases outside the gene matches. This CDR3 is 16 amino acids long. Original processing notes: The authors estimated nucleated cell counts from reference gene primer amplification. Data came from immunoSEQ multiplex PCR; TCRdb stores just in-frame clones and leaves some out. D and trimming were read from the DNA, whereas the V and J calls and clone size are those reported in that table. Found here are more than 200,000 clones, 85% to 90% of them singletons; the top ten hold roughly 11%. The sample consisted of peripheral blood. The sequence derives from a man over 45 with COVID-19, enrolled during active disease. J is TRBJ2-7 and V is TRBV5-8, with 9 bases matching TRBD1. In DNA, the CDR3 is TGTGCCAGCAGCTTGGGAACGGGACAGGGAACCTACGAGCAGTACTTC. Translating gives CASSLGTGQGTYEQYF.